The 28 T cell receptor beta chains below were found in one sample sequenced in a study of cytomegalovirus exposure and HLA in healthy donors. The PCR had 60 Vbeta and 13 Jbeta primers. TCRdb keeps only in-frame clones here, not all; method: immunoSEQ multiplex PCR. The data show approximately 130,000 clones, around 77% seen once. Material for sequencing was PBMCs. The receptors were sampled from a man aged 45 to 65 in good health and CMV-seronegative.

The sample holds a few counts of this clone. The chain uses TRBV10-3 and TRBJ2-2, with D perhaps matching TRBD2 (6 bases). The CDR3 is 15 residues long. V lost 6 bases, J lost 6 bases, and 17 bases lay in between. Germline loops: CDR1 ENHRY, CDR2 SYGVKD. Here the CDR3 reads CAISFGDSPAGELFF. The DNA for the CDR3 is TGTGCCATCAGCTTTGGGGACTCGCCGGCCGGGGAGCTGTTTTTT.

This clone was seen many times. The CDR3 DNA sequence: TGTGCCAGCACCCAGTGGGGGACTAGCACCGGGGAGCTGTTTTTT. It specifies CASTQWGTSTGELFF. This chain links TRBV2 with TRBJ2-2; 8 nucleotides line up with TRBD2. Germline V gene lookup returns CDR1 SNHLY and CDR2 FYNNEI. This CDR3 is 15 amino acids long. V shed 7 bases, J shed 4 bases, and the junction held 8 bases outside the gene matches.

This chain joins TRBV28 and TRBJ2-7; D may be TRBD2 (6 bases). Between the trimmed V and J ends, which lost 5 bases and 5 bases, there was a span of 19 bases. CDR1 and CDR2 from the germline V gene are MDHEN and SYDVKM. The CDR3 covers 15 residues. The CDR3: CASSNIPGLGNEQYF. The CDR3 nucleotides are TGTGCCAGCAGTAACATTCCGGGACTGGGTAACGAGCAGTACTTC. The whole variable domain, filled in from reference TRBV28 and TRBJ2-7, reads DVKVTQSSRYLVKRTGEKVFLECVQDMDHENMFWYRQDPGLGLRLIYFSYDVKMKEKGDIPEGYSVSREKKERFSLILESASTNQTSMYLCASSNIPGLGNEQYFGPGTRLTVT.

This sequence joins TRBV27 and TRBJ2-1, with 13 bases that match TRBD2. The CDR3 loop spans 14 amino acids. Losses at the gene ends were 9 bases for V and 2 bases for J; bases not matched to a gene: 1. CDR1 is MNHEY, CDR2 SMNVEV, per germline (reference sequence). CDR3 loop: CASTSGRAYNEQFF. The CDR3 nucleotides are TGTGCCAGTACTAGCGGGAGGGCCTACAATGAGCAGTTCTTC.

The V and J genes are TRBV10-3 and TRBJ2-3; tentatively, D is TRBD2 (5 bases). V was shortened by 2 bases and J by 0 bases, with 6 bases between the two germline ends. CDR1 ENHRY and CDR2 SYGVKD come from the germline V gene. The CDR3 runs to 14 residues. The CDR3 protein is CAISEGLSTDTQYF. The CDR3 DNA follows: TGTGCCATCAGTGAGGGACTTAGCACAGATACGCAGTATTTT.

V gene TRBV2 combines with J gene TRBJ1-4; weak D call: TRBD1 (5 bases). Deletions cut 7 bases from V and 7 bases from J, with 22 bases between. The CDR3 consists of 16 residues. Germline-derived CDR1 and CDR2 are SNHLY and FYNNEI. The CDR3 coding sequence is TGTGCCAGCACCCAATATCCGGCAGGGACTGGTGAAAAACTGTTTTTT. This codes for CASTQYPAGTGEKLFF.

The chain carries TRBV12-2 and TRBJ2-3; TRBD2, the table's D call, lacks a check against the DNA. TRBV12-2 has pseudogene status. The CDR3 covers 16 residues. The CDR3 DNA follows: TGTGCAAGTCGCCCAAACTCTAGCGGGAGGGCAGATACGCAGTATTTT. Residues: CASRPNSSGRADTQYF.

This clone was seen a handful of times. The chain recombines TRBV5-1 with TRBJ1-1; D remains unclear. Trimming took 0 bases from V and 1 from J, leaving 10 bases between them. The CDR3 length is 15 residues. The germline gives CDR1 SGHRS, CDR2 YFSETQ. In DNA form, the CDR3 reads TGCGCCAGCAGCTTGGGGGCGAGTAGGAACACTGAAGCTTTCTTT. This gives the protein CASSLGASRNTEAFF.

The chain combines TRBV5-1 with TRBJ2-7; 12 bases agree with TRBD1. Losses at the gene ends were 4 bases for V and 4 bases for J; bases not matched to a gene: 6. The germline gives CDR1 SGHRS, CDR2 YFSETQ. The CDR3 covers 15 residues. Here the CDR3 reads CASSPGTGGIYEQYF. The CDR3 DNA reads TGCGCCAGCAGCCCCGGGACAGGGGGCATTTACGAGCAGTACTTC.

With regard to this clone: The identical CDR3 is also encoded by other nucleotide sequences in the sample. This chain connects TRBV18 to TRBJ1-1, with 8 bases aligning to TRBD1. The V segment lost 3 bases and the J segment 8 bases; nucleotides outside the gene matches: 20. There are 18 residues in the CDR3. Germline assignment: CDR1 KGHSH and CDR2 LQKENI. CDR3 in amino acids: CASSPPMQGALDLVEAFF. In DNA, the CDR3 is TGTGCCAGCTCACCGCCTATGCAGGGGGCCCTCGACTTAGTGGAAGCTTTCTTT.

This clone has just one count. The chain couples TRBV11-2 to TRBJ2-7; 13 nucleotides agree with TRBD2. The CDR3 has 15 amino acids. V lost 5 bases, J lost 7 bases, and 8 bases stayed unmatched. CDR1 and CDR2 (germline): SGHAT, FQNNGV. This CDR3 reads CASSPTGTSGMEQYF. The DNA of the CDR3 is TGTGCCAGCAGCCCGACCGGGACTAGCGGGATGGAGCAGTACTTC.

This clone appeared a single time. This chain joins TRBV6-1 and TRBJ2-7; 8 bases match TRBD2. V lost 6 bases to trimming and J lost 4 bases; unmatched junction nucleotides: 11. The CDR3 covers 15 residues. CDR1 and CDR2 (germline): MNHNS, SASEGT. This chain's CDR3 is CASRSTGTSVYEQYF. The CDR3 DNA sequence: TGTGCCAGCAGATCCACCGGGACTAGTGTATACGAGCAGTACTTC.

V usage is TRBV10-2 and J usage is TRBJ2-5; a possible D gene is TRBD2 (5 bases). CDR1 is WSHSY, CDR2 SAAADI, per germline. Trimming took off 4 bases at V and 2 bases at J, with 8 bases between the two ends. This CDR3 has 13 amino acids. The CDR3 here is CASSALAQETQYF. The CDR3 DNA sequence: TGCGCCAGCAGTGCCCTAGCTCAAGAGACCCAGTACTTC.

This clone was counted between two and nine times. The V call is TRBV4-1, the J call TRBJ1-5; TRBD1 is a possible D gene (6 bases). This CDR3 comprises 15 residues. Trimming pared 0 bases from V and 7 bases from J, leaving 13 bases between. The germline V gene encodes CDR1 MGHRA and CDR2 YSYEKL. The CDR3 here is CASSQDNRVGQPQHF. The CDR3 bases are TGCGCCAGCAGCCAAGATAACAGGGTTGGGCAGCCCCAGCATTTT.

The chain recombines TRBV7-2 with TRBJ2-3; D is perhaps TRBD2 (6 bases). V was shortened by 5 bases and J by 3 bases, with 12 bases between the two germline ends. The CDR3 totals 14 residues. Germline values: CDR1 SGHTA, CDR2 FQGNSA. DNA for the CDR3: TGTGCCAGCAGCCTTCGGACTACTACAGATACGCAGTATTTT. This gives the protein CASSLRTTTDTQYF.

The CDR3 protein is CASSSGTGSSYEQYF. The CDR3 coding sequence is TGCGCCAGCAGCTCCGGGACAGGGAGCTCCTACGAGCAGTACTTC. This chain links TRBV5-1 with TRBJ2-7, with TRBD1 identical over 9 bases. The CDR3 runs to 15 residues. Trimming cost V 3 bases and J 0 bases; bases outside gene matches: 4. From germline, CDR1 is SGHRS and CDR2 YFSETQ.

The gene calls are TRBV20-1 and TRBJ2-1; maybe TRBD1 (5 bases). Germline V gives CDR1 DFQATT, CDR2 SNEGSKA (reference sequence). The CDR3 length is 10 residues. V lost 6 bases, J lost 5 bases, and 5 bases lay in between. The CDR3: CSAGDNEQFF. Written as DNA, the CDR3 is TGCAGTGCAGGGGACAATGAGCAGTTCTTC.

The count of this clone is one. This chain uses TRBV6-1 with TRBJ1-1; D might be TRBD1 (5 bases). Trimming removed 6 bases from V and 4 bases from J, with 15 bases in between. The germline CDR1 and CDR2 sequences are MNHNS and SASEGT. The CDR3 loop spans 14 amino acids. DNA of the CDR3: TGTGCCAGCAGCTTTGGCCCAGGGTCCACTGAAGCTTTCTTT. The encoded protein is CASSFGPGSTEAFF.

The chain recombines TRBV19 with TRBJ2-1; D is uncertain. CDR3 length equals 13 residues. Germline lookup yields CDR1 LNHDA and CDR2 SQIVND (reference sequence). Trimming pared 3 bases from V and 7 bases from J, leaving 10 bases between. CDR3 residues: CASSMAPRNEQFF. In DNA form, the CDR3 reads TGTGCCAGTAGTATGGCTCCGAGGAATGAGCAGTTCTTC.

V and J are TRBV28 and TRBJ1-2, with 8 bases matching TRBD1. There are 17 residues in the CDR3. Unmatched junction bases numbered 21, after V lost 7 bases and J lost 8 bases. Germline-derived CDR1 and CDR2 are MDHEN and SYDVKM. CDR3 loop: CASTPGLGQGRESGYTF. For the CDR3, the DNA is TGTGCCAGCACCCCCGGGCTAGGACAGGGTCGAGAGTCGGGCTACACCTTC.

This clone was observed a few times. The J gene is TRBJ2-7, the V gene TRBV28, with a weak D call TRBD1 (6 bases). Germline V gives CDR1 MDHEN, CDR2 SYDVKM. Trimming took off 5 bases at V and 6 bases at J, with 11 bases between the two ends. The CDR3 totals 12 residues. The CDR3 region has the DNA TGTGCCAGCAGTGAACGGGACACCGAGCAGTACTTC. It yields the protein CASSERDTEQYF.

This clone was observed once. This chain joins TRBV5-4 and TRBJ2-1; 13 bases are shared with TRBD2. With 4 bases clipped from V and 3 bases from J, the junction kept 4 bases outside the gene matches. Germline V gives CDR1 SGHNT, CDR2 YYREEE (reference sequence). This CDR3 comprises 16 residues. CDR3 nucleotide sequence: TGTGCCAGCAGCCCAGGGACTAGCGGGAACTACAATGAGCAGTTCTTC. It is translated as CASSPGTSGNYNEQFF.

V is TRBV18 and J is TRBJ1-2, with TRBD1 identical over 10 bases. The CDR3 has 16 amino acids. Trimming took 2 bases from V and 4 from J; bases not matched to a gene: 7. Germline V gene lookup returns CDR1 KGHSH and CDR2 LQKENI. CDR3 in amino acids: CASSPTGTGDSYGYTF. CDR3 DNA: TGTGCCAGCTCACCAACAGGGACAGGGGACAGCTATGGCTACACCTTC. Drawing the rest from reference TRBV18 and TRBJ1-2, the complete variable domain is NAGVMQNPRHLVRRRGQEARLRCSPMKGHSHVYWYRQLPEEGLKFMVYLQKENIIDESGMPKERFSAEFPKEGPSILRIQQVVRGDSAAYFCASSPTGTGDSYGYTFGSGTRLTVV.

The CDR3 DNA sequence: TGCGCCAGCAGTGACACGGTAGAAGAGACCCAGTACTTC. This encodes CASSDTVEETQYF. The J gene is TRBJ2-5, the V gene TRBV10-2; D is ambiguous. Trimming shortened V by 3 bases and J by 3 bases, and 8 bases separated the two germline ends. The CDR3 length is 13 residues. Germline V gene sequence: CDR1 WSHSY, CDR2 SAAADI.

This chain links TRBV7-3 with TRBJ1-1, with TRBD1 as a possible D gene (5 bases). The CDR3 sequence is 13 residues long. Germline loops: CDR1 SGHTA, CDR2 FQGTGA. V lost 3 bases, J lost 4 bases, and 9 bases lay in between. Here the CDR3 reads CASSFGGSTEAFF. CDR3 bases: TGTGCCAGCAGCTTCGGGGGAAGCACTGAAGCTTTCTTT.

This clone has a single count. The CDR3 sequence is CASSSDINEKLFF. The CDR3 DNA is TGTGCCAGCAGCTCAGACATAAATGAAAAACTGTTTTTT. This rearrangement joins TRBV5-4 to TRBJ1-4; D ambiguous. Germline V lookup: CDR1 SGHNT, CDR2 YYREEE (reference sequence). The CDR3 has 13 residues. The V gene lost 3 bases and the J gene lost 5 bases, with 8 bases spanning the gap. Full variable domain (remainder filled in from reference TRBV5-4 and TRBJ1-4): ETGVTQSPTHLIKTRGQQVTLRCSSQSGHNTVSWYQQALGQGPQFIFQYYREEENGRGNFPPRFSGLQFPNYSSELNVNALELDDSALYLCASSSDINEKLFFGSGTQLSVL.

This chain connects TRBV5-4 to TRBJ1-2; 7 bases are a match to TRBD1. The CDR3 loop spans 16 amino acids. Germline CDR1 SGHNT, CDR2 YYREEE (reference sequence). The V and J ends lost 4 bases and 7 bases, in that order; junction bases with no gene match: 16. Written as DNA, the CDR3 is TGTGCCAGCAGCCCCGCCCGGTGGCAGGGGGTTGGTGGCTACACCTTC. Protein: CASSPARWQGVGGYTF. Complete variable domain (other parts from reference TRBV5-4 and TRBJ1-2): ETGVTQSPTHLIKTRGQQVTLRCSSQSGHNTVSWYQQALGQGPQFIFQYYREEENGRGNFPPRFSGLQFPNYSSELNVNALELDDSALYLCASSPARWQGVGGYTFGSGTRLTVV.

The chain employs TRBV4-3 and TRBJ2-2; 8 nucleotides align to TRBD2. The CDR3 is 18 amino acids. J gave up 0 bases and V 3 bases, and 9 bases lay outside the gene matches. Germline V gene sequence: CDR1 LGHNA, CDR2 YSLEER. CDR3 sequence (DNA): TGCGCCAGCAGCCAGAGTGGGGAAGCGGGAGCGAACACCGGGGAGCTGTTTTTT. It is translated as CASSQSGEAGANTGELFF.